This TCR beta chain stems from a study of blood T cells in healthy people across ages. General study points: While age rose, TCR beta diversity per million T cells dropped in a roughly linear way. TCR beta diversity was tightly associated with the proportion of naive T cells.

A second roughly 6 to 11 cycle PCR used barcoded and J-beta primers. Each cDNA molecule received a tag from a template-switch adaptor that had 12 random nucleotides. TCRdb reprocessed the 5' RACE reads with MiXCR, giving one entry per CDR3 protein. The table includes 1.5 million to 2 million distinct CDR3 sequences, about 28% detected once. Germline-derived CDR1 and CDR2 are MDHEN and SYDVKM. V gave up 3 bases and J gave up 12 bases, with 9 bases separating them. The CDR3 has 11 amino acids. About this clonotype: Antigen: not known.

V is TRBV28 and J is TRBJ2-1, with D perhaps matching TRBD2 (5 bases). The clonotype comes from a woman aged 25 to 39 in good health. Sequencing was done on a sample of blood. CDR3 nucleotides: TGTGCCAGCAGTTTTGGCGGAGGGCAGTTCTTC. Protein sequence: CASSFGGGQFF. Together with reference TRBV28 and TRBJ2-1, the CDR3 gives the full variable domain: DVKVTQSSRYLVKRTGEKVFLECVQDMDHENMFWYRQDPGLGLRLIYFSYDVKMKEKGDIPEGYSVSREKKERFSLILESASTNQTSMYLCASSFGGGQFFGPGTRLTVL.